The 8 T cell receptor beta chains reported below all come from one sample, sequenced in a study of cytomegalovirus exposure and HLA in healthy donors. Profiled with immunoSEQ multiplex PCR; TCRdb holds only in-frame clones, not every one. The data hold 120,000 or so clones, with about 84% observed a single time. The specimen sequenced was PBMCs. The receptors originated from a woman in her 30s in good health and CMV-seronegative.

J is TRBJ1-2 and V is TRBV9, with D uncertain. The CDR3 has 14 residues. Per germline, CDR1 SGDLS and CDR2 YYNGEE. Trimming stripped 0 bases from V and 0 bases from J, with 6 bases between. The CDR3 loop reads CASSVGSSNYGYTF. The CDR3 coding sequence is TGTGCCAGCAGCGTAGGGAGCTCTAACTATGGCTACACCTTC.

This rearrangement joins TRBV2 to TRBJ2-1, with 9 nucleotides matching TRBD2. J lost 7 bases, V lost 4 bases, and 8 bases had no gene match. Germline assignment: CDR1 SNHLY and CDR2 FYNNEI. The CDR3 loop spans 15 amino acids. DNA of the CDR3: TGTGCCAGCAGTGTCGGTCGCGGGGGGGCAAATGAGCAGTTCTTC. It encodes CASSVGRGGANEQFF.

V is TRBV6-4 and J is TRBJ1-1, with 7 bases lining up with TRBD1. Germline values: CDR1 MRHNA, CDR2 SNTAGT. Trimming removed 5 bases from V and 0 bases from J; junction bases left unmatched: 0. CDR3 length: 13 amino acids. The CDR3 DNA is TGTGCCAGCAGTACAGGGGTGAACACTGAAGCTTTCTTT. Translation: CASSTGVNTEAFF.

The V and J genes are TRBV6-1 and TRBJ1-1; a possible D gene is TRBD1 (6 bases). CDR3 length equals 15 residues. Germline loops: CDR1 MNHNS, CDR2 SASEGT. V lost 2 bases and J lost 1, with 11 bases in between. As DNA, the CDR3 is TGTGCCAGCAGTGAACCCGGCAGGGGGAACACTGAAGCTTTCTTT. Translating it yields CASSEPGRGNTEAFF.

This clone was observed a single time. The chain has TRBV6-1 and TRBJ1-1; 7 nucleotides line up with TRBD1. V trimming: 2 bases; J trimming: 3 bases; junction bases outside the gene matches: 6. The CDR3 has 15 amino acids. The V gene's germline CDR1 is MNHNS and CDR2 SASEGT. CDR3 amino acids: CASSELGQIYTEAFF. In DNA form, the CDR3 reads TGTGCCAGCAGTGAATTGGGACAGATTTACACTGAAGCTTTCTTT.

The chain has TRBV5-1 and TRBJ2-5; tentative D call: TRBD1 (6 bases). Trimming cost V 2 bases and J 2 bases, with 19 bases left between them. This CDR3 has 17 residues. Germline V CDR1 and CDR2: SGHRS, YFSETQ. Written as DNA, the CDR3 is TGCGCCAGCAGCTTTGCTACAGGGATCGCCTCGCAAGAGACCCAGTACTTC. The encoded protein is CASSFATGIASQETQYF.

This sequence joins TRBV18 and TRBJ2-6, with 8 nucleotides matching TRBD2. The trim removed 4 bases at V and 2 bases at J, leaving 10 bases unmatched. CDR3 length: 18 amino acids. From germline, CDR1 is KGHSH and CDR2 LQKENI. CDR3 bases: TGTGCCAGCTCACAGTGGCACGGGGGGGCTACTGGGGCCAACGTCCTGACTTTC. Translating gives CASSQWHGGATGANVLTF. The full variable domain, its missing parts supplied by reference TRBV18 and TRBJ2-6, is NAGVMQNPRHLVRRRGQEARLRCSPMKGHSHVYWYRQLPEEGLKFMVYLQKENIIDESGMPKERFSAEFPKEGPSILRIQQVVRGDSAAYFCASSQWHGGATGANVLTFGAGSRLTVL.

The V gene is TRBV30, the J gene TRBJ2-7, with 9 positions matching TRBD1. Unmatched junction bases numbered 12, after V lost 3 bases and J lost 12 bases. The CDR3 has 13 amino acids. Germline V gene lookup returns CDR1 GTSNPN and CDR2 SVGIG (reference sequence). This chain's CDR3 is CAWSLGTGKNPYF. Here the CDR3 DNA reads TGTGCCTGGAGCCTGGGGACAGGGAAGAACCCGTACTTC.